This T cell receptor (beta chain) is from a study of molecular identifiers for immune sequencing clone quantification. Background on the study: In replicates, the authors split RNA from around 18,000 or 91,000 naive CD8 cells five ways and sequenced four. The study, taken as a whole, reports: Reportedly, one cell's Jurkat TCR RNA was detected within 1,100,000 naive CD8 cells. The share of molecules held by clones above 20 RNA copies was over 99% in effector cells and under 1% in naive cells.

The CDR3 covers 17 residues. CDR1 and CDR2 (germline): LNHDA, SQIVND (reference sequence). The germline V and J ends were trimmed by 7 bases and 1 base, with 19 bases remaining between them. TCRdb reanalysed the PCR reads using MiXCR and keeps one entry per CDR3 protein. This sample has about 640,000 distinct CDR3 sequences, with about 20% found just once. This clonotype was seen ten or more times. Its antigen is currently unknown. Sequenced sample: naive CD8+ T cells from blood, with Jurkat cell RNA spiked in. Sample subset: FACS-sorted CD8+CD4-CCR7+CD45RA+ naive T cells. The sequence was obtained from a human donor in good health. Some libraries in this study had Jurkat cell RNA spiked in. This chain joins TRBV19 and TRBJ1-4; D is unresolved. The CDR3, as DNA: TGTGCCAGTACCTACGACATGGGTTTGGGAACTAATGAAAAACTGTTTTTT. Its protein is CASTYDMGLGTNEKLFF.